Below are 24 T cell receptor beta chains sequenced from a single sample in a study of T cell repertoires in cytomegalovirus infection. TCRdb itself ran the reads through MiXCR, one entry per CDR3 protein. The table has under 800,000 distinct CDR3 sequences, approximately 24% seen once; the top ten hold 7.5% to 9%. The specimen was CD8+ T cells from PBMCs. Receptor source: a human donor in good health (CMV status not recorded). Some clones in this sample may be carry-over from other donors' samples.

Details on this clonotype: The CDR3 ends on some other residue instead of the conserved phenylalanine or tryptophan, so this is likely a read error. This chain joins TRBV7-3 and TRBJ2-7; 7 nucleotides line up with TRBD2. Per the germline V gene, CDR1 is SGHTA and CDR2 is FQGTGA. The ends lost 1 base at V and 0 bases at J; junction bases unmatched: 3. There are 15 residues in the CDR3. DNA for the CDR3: TGTGCCAGCAGCTTAAGCGGGGGTGTCTCCTACGAGCAGTACTCC. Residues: CASSLSGGVSYEQYS.

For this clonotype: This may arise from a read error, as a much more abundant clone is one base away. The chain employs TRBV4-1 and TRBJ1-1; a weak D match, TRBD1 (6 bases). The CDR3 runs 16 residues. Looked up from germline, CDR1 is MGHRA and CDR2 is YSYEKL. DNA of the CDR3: TGCGCCAGCGGCCAACAAACGGGACACGTGAACACTGAAGCTTTCTTT. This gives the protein CASGQQTGHVNTEAFF.

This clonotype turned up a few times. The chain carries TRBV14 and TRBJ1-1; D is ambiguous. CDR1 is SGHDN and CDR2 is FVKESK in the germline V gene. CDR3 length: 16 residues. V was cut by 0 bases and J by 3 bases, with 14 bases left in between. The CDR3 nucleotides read TGTGCCAGCAGCCAAGATCCCGGGTATGCGGACACTGAAGCTTTCTTT. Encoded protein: CASSQDPGYADTEAFF.

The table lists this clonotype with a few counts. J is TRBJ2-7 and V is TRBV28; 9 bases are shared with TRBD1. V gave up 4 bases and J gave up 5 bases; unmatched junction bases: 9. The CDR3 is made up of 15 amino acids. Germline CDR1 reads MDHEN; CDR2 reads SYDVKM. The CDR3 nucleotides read TGTGCCAGCAGTTACTCCGGGACAGGGTTCAACGAGCAGTACGTC. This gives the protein CASSYSGTGFNEQYV.

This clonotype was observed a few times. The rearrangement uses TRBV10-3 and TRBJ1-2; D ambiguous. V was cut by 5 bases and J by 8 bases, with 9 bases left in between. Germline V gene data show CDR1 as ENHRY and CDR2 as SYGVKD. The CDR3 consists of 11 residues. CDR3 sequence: CAISLDRGYTF. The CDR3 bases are TGTGCCATCAGTCTCGATCGGGGCTACACCTTC.

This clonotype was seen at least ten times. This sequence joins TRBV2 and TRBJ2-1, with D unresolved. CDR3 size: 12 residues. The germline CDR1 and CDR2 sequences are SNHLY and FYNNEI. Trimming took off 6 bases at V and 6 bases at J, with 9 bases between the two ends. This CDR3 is CASSLYLNEQFF. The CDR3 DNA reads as TGTGCCAGCAGCCTCTACCTCAATGAGCAGTTCTTC.

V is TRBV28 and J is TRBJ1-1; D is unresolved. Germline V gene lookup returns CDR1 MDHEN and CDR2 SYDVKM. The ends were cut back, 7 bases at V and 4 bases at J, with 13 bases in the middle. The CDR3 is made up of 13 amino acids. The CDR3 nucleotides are TGTGCCAGCACCGTCCAGGTTACCACTGAAGCTTTCTTT. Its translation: CASTVQVTTEAFF.

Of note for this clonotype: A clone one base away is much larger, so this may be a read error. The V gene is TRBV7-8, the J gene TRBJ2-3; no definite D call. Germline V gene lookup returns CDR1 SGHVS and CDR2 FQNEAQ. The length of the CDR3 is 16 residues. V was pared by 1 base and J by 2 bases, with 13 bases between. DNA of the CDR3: TGTGCCAGCAGCTTAGAAGGAGTAGGTTCCACAGATACGCAGTATTTT. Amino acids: CASSLEGVGSTDTQYF.

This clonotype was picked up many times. DNA for the CDR3: TGTGCCAGCACCTCAACGGGACTCCGTGGTGACGAGCAGTACTTC. Translated: CASTSTGLRGDEQYF. This sequence joins TRBV7-9 and TRBJ2-7; TRBD2 might be the D (6 bases). The CDR3 covers 15 residues. Germline CDR1 and CDR2: SEHNR and FQNEAQ (reference sequence). V was shortened by 7 bases and J by 5 bases, with 21 bases between the two germline ends.

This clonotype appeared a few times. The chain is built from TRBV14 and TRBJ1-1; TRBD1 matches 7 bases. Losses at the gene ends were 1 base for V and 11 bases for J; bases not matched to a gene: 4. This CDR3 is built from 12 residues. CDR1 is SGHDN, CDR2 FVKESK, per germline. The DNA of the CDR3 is TGTGCCAGCAGCCAAGGAGACAGGGATGCTTTCTTT. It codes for CASSQGDRDAFF.

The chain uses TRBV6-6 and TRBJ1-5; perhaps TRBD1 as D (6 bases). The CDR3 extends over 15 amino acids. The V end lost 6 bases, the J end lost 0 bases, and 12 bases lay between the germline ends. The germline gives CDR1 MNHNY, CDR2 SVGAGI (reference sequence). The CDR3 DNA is TGTGCCAGCAGATCCCACAGGGATAGCAATCAGCCCCAGCATTTT. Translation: CASRSHRDSNQPQHF.

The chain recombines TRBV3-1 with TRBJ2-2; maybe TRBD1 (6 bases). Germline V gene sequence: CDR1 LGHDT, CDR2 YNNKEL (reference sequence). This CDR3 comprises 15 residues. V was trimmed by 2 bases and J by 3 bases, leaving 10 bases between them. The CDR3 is CASSQRDKYTGELFF. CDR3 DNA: TGTGCCAGCAGCCAACGGGACAAGTACACCGGGGAGCTGTTTTTT.

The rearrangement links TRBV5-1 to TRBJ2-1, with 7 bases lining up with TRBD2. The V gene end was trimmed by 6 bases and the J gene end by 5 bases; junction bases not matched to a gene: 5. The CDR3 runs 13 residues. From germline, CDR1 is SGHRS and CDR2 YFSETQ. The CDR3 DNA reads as TGCGCCAGCAACCTGGCGGGGGACAATGAGCAGTTCTTC. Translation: CASNLAGDNEQFF.

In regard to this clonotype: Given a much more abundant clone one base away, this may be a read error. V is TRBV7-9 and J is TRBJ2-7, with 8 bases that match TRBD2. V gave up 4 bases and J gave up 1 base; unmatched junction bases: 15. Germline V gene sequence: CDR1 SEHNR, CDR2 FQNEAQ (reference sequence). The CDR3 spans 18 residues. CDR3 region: CASSSPLPGLVTSYEQYF. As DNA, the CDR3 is TGTGCCAGCAGCTCGCCCCTCCCGGGACTAGTGACTTCCTACGAGCAGTACTTC.

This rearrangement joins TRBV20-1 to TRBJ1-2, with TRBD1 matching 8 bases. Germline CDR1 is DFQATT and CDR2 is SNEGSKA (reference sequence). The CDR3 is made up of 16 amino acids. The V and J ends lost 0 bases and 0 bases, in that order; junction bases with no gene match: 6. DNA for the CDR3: TGCAGTGCTAGAGACAGGACAGGGAGGACTAACTATGGCTACACCTTC. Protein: CSARDRTGRTNYGYTF.

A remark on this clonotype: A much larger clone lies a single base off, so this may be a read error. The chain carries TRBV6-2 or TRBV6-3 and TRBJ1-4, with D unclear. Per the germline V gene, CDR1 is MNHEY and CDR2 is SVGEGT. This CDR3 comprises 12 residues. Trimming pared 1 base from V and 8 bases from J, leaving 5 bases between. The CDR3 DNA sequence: TGTGCCAGCAGTTACTTGGAAGAAAAACTGTTTTTT. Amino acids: CASSYLEEKLFF.

The CDR3, as DNA: TGTGCCATCAGTGAGCTGTACGACAGGGGGCCTAACTATGGCTACACCTTC. The encoded protein is CAISELYDRGPNYGYTF. V is TRBV10-3 and J is TRBJ1-2; 10 bases map to TRBD1. With 2 bases clipped from V and 0 bases from J, the junction kept 6 bases outside the gene matches. The CDR3 contains 17 residues. Germline values: CDR1 ENHRY, CDR2 SYGVKD.

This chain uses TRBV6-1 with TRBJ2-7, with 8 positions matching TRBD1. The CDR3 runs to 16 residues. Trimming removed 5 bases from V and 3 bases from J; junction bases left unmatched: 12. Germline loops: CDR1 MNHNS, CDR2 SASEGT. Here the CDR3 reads CASSPGQGYIDYEQYF. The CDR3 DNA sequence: TGTGCCAGCAGTCCTGGACAGGGATACATAGACTACGAGCAGTACTTC.

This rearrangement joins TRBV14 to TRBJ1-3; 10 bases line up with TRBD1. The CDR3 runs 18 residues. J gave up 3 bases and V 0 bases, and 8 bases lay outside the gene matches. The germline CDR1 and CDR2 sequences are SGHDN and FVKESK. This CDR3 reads CASSQDPFRTGGGNTIYF. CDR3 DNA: TGTGCCAGCAGCCAAGACCCCTTCAGGACAGGGGGTGGAAACACCATATATTTT.

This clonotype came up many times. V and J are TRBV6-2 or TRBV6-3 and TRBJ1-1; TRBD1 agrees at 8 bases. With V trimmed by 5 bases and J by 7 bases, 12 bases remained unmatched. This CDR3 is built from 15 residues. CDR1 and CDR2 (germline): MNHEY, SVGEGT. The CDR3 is CASSHDRQGRSEAFF. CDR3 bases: TGTGCCAGCAGTCACGACCGACAGGGGAGGAGTGAAGCTTTCTTT.

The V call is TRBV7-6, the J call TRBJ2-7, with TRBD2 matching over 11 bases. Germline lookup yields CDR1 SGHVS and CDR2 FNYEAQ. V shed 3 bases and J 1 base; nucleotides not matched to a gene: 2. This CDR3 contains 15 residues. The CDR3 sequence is CASSFSGGESYEQYF. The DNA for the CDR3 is TGTGCCAGCAGCTTTAGCGGGGGGGAATCCTACGAGCAGTACTTC.

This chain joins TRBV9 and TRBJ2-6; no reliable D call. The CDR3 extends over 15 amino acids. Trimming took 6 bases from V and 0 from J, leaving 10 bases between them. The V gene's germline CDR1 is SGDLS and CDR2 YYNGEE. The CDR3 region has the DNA TGTGCCAGCACCGCAGGCCGCTCTGGGGCCAACGTCCTGACTTTC. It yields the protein CASTAGRSGANVLTF. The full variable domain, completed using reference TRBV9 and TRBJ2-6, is DSGVTQTPKHLITATGQRVTLRCSPRSGDLSVYWYQQSLDQGLQFLIQYYNGEERAKGNILERFSAQQFPDLHSELNLSSLELGDSALYFCASTAGRSGANVLTFGAGSRLTVL.

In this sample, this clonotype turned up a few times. The CDR3 DNA reads as TGTGCCAGCAGTTCCCGGCGGCTTAGAATCATGAACACTGAAGCTTTCTTT. Protein product: CASSSRRLRIMNTEAFF. The rearrangement joins TRBV28 to TRBJ1-1, with D uncertain. Germline CDR1 is MDHEN and CDR2 is SYDVKM. The CDR3 is 17 amino acids. V was clipped by 4 bases and J by 0 bases, with 18 bases between them.

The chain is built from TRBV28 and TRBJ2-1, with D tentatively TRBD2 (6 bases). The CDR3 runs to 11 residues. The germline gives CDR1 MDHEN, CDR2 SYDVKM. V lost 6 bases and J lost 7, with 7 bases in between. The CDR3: CASRGRNEQFF. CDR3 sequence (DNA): TGTGCCAGCAGGGGGAGGAATGAGCAGTTCTTC.